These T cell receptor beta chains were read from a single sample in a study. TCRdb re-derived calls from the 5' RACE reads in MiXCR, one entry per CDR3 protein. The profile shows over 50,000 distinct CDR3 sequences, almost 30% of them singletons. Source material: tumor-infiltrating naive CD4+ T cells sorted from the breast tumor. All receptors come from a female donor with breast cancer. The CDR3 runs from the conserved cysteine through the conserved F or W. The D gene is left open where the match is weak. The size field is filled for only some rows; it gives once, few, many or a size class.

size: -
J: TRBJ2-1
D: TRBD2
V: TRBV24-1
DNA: TGTGCCACCAGTGATCCCGAGGTAGCGGGGGGTTCCTACAATGAGCAGTTCTTC
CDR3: CATSDPEVAGGSYNEQFF

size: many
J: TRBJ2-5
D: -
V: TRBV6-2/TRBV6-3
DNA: TGTGCCAGCACCTCCCGCATGGAGACCCAGTACTTC
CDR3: CASTSRMETQYF

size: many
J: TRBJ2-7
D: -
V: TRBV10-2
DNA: TGCGCCAGCAGGGGTGTCTACGAGCAGTACTTC
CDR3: CASRGVYEQYF

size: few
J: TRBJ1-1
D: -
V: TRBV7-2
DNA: TGTGCCAGCAGCTTTGAGTTCACTGAAGCTTTCTTT
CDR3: CASSFEFTEAFF

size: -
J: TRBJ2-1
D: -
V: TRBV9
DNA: TGTGCCAGCAGCGTATCAACCCTAGAGCGCAGCTCCTACAATGAGCAGTTCTTC
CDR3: CASSVSTLERSSYNEQFF

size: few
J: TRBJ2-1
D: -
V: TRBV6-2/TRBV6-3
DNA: TGTGCCAGCAGCGGGGTCTCCGAGATCTTC
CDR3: CASSGVSEIF

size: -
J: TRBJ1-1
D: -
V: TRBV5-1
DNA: TGCGCCAGCAGCCCTGGGACGGTTCTGACTGAAGCTTTCTTT
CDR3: CASSPGTVLTEAFF

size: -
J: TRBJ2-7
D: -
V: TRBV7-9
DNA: TGTGCCAGCAGCGACTACGGGACAAACTACGAGCAGTACTTC
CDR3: CASSDYGTNYEQYF

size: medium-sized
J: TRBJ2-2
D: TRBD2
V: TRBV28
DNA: TGTGCCAGCAGATTAGCGGGACAAAACACCGGGGAGCTGTTTTTT
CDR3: CASRLAGQNTGELFF

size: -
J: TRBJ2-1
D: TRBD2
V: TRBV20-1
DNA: TGCAGTGCCCCTCCAGGGACTAGCGGCCACAATGAGCAGTTCTTC
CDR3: CSAPPGTSGHNEQFF

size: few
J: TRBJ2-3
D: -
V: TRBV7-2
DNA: TGTGCCAGCAGGAGGGCAGGGCTTAGCACAGATACGCAGTATTTT
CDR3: CASRRAGLSTDTQYF

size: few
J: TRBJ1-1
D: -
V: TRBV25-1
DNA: TGTGCCAGCAGTGAATCCACTTCTGAAGCTTTCTTT
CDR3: CASSESTSEAFF

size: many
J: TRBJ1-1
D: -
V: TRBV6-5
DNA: TGTGCCAGCAGTTACGATCAGGGTGAAGCTTTCTTT
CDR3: CASSYDQGEAFF

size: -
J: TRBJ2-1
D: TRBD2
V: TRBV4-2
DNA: TGTGCCAGCAGCCCACTAGCGGGAGGGGATGAGCAGTTCTTC
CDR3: CASSPLAGGDEQFF

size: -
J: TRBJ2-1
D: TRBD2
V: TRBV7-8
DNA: TGTGCCAGCAGCCCTAGGACTAGCGGGGGGGGCCGAAATGAGCAGTTCTTC
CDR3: CASSPRTSGGGRNEQFF

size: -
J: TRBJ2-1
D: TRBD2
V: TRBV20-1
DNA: TGCAGTGGCTTAGGTAGCGGGGAGCCTTCCTCCTACAATGAGCAGTTCTTC
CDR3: CSGLGSGEPSSYNEQFF

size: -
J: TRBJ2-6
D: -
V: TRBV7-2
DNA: TGTGCCAGCAGCTTATTTCTTTCAGGGGTCTCTGGGGCCAACGTCCTGACTTTC
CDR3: CASSLFLSGVSGANVLTF

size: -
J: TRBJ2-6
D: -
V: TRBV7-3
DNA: TGTGCCAGCAGCCCCAGAGGGGACTCTGGGGCCAACGTCCTGACTTTC
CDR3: CASSPRGDSGANVLTF

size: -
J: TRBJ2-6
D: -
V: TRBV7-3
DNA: TGTGCCGGCAGCCTCCACCCGGCTGGGGCCAACGTCCTGACTTTC
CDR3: CAGSLHPAGANVLTF

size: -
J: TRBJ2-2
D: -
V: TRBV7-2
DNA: TGTGCCAGCAGCTTAATACAACTCACCGGGGAGCTGTTTTTT
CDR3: CASSLIQLTGELFF

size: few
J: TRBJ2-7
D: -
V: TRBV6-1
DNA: TGTGCCAGCAGTGACAGGGTATACGAGCAGTACTTC
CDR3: CASSDRVYEQYF

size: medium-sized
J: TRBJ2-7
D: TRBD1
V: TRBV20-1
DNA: TGCAGTGCTCCCAAGGGGGCGGACGAGCAGTACTTC
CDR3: CSAPKGADEQYF

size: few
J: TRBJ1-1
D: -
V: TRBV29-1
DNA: TGCAGCGTTAAAAGGACGGCCATGAACACTGAAGCTTTCTTT
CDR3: CSVKRTAMNTEAFF

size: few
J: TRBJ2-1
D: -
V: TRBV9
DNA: TGTGCCAGCAGCGTAGGGGGTACCTACGATGAGCAGTTCTTC
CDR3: CASSVGGTYDEQFF

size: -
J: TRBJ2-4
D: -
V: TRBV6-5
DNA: TGTGCCAGCAGTTACGGCGGGGAGACCAAAAACATTCAGTACTTC
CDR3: CASSYGGETKNIQYF

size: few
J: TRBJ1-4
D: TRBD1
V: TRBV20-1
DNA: TGCAGTGCCAGGGGGCAGAATGAAAAACTGTTTTTT
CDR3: CSARGQNEKLFF

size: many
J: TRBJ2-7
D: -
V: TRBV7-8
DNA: TGTGCCAGCAGCCATCAAGACTACGAGCAGTACTTC
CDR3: CASSHQDYEQYF

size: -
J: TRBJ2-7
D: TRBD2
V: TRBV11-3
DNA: TGTGCCAGCAGCTTAACGGCGGGAGGTCTAGACGAGCAGTACTTC
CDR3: CASSLTAGGLDEQYF